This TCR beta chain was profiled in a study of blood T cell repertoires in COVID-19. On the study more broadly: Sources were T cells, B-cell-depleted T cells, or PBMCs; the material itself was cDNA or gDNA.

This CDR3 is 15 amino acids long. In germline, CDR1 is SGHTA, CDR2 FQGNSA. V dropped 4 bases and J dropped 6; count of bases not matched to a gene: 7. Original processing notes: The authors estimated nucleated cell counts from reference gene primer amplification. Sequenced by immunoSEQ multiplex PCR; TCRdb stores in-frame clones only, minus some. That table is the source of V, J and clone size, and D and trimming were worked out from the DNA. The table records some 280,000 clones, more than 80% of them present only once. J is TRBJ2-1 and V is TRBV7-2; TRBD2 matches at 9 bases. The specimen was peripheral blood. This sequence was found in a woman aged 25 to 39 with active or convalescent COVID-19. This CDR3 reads CASSSYSGGGNEQFF. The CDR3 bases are TGTGCCAGCAGCTCCTATAGCGGGGGAGGCAATGAGCAGTTCTTC.